This section outlines one TCR beta chain sequence together with its context. Generated by immunoSEQ multiplex PCR, the TCRdb table keeps only in-frame clones and is missing some. The profile shows 120,000 or so clones, approximately 83% of them singletons. This entry belongs to a study of blood T cell repertoires in COVID-19. The TCR originated in a man older than 75 with active or convalescent COVID-19. The sample taken for sequencing was peripheral blood.

The CDR3 DNA reads TGTGCCAGCAGACCGGCAGGGGGTGAACAAGAGACCCAGTACTTC. Translating it yields CASRPAGGEQETQYF. The chain couples TRBV28 to TRBJ2-5; TRBD1 matches 7 bases. With 6 bases clipped from V and 2 bases from J, the junction kept 9 bases outside the gene matches. CDR3 size: 15 residues. Germline V CDR1 and CDR2: MDHEN, SYDVKM.